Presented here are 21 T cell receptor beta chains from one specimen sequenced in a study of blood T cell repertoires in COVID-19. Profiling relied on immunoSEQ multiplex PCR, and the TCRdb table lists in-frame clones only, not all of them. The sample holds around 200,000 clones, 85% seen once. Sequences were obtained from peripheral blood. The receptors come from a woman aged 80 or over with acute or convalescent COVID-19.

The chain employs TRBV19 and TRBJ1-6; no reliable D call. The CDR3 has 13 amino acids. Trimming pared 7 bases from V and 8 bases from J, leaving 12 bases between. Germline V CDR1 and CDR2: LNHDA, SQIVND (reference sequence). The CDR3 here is CASNPTRDSPLHF. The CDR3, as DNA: TGTGCCAGTAACCCAACGAGGGATTCACCCCTCCACTTT.

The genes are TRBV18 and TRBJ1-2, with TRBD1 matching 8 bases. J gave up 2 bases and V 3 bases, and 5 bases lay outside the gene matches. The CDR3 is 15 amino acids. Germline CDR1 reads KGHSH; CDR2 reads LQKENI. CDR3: CASSPDRGWNYGYTF. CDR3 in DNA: TGTGCCAGCTCACCCGACAGGGGTTGGAACTATGGCTACACCTTC.

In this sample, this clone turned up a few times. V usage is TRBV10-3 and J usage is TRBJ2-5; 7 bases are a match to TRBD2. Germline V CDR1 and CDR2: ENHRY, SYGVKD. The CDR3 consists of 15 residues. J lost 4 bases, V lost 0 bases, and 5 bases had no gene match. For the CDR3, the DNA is TGTGCCATCAGTGAGTCGGGGGGACTACGAGAGACCCAGTACTTC. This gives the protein CAISESGGLRETQYF.

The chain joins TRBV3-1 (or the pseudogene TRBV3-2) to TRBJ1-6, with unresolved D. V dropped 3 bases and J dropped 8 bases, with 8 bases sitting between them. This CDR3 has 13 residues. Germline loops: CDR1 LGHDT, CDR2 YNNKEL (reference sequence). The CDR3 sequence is CASSQSADSPLHF. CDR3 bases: TGTGCCAGCAGCCAGAGCGCGGATTCACCCCTCCACTTT.

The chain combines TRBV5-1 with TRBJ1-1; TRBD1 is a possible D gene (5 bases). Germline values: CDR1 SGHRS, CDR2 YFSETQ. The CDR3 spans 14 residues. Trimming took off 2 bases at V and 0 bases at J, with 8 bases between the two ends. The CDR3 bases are TGCGCCAGCAGCTTCCAGGGCATGAACACTGAAGCTTTCTTT. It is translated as CASSFQGMNTEAFF.

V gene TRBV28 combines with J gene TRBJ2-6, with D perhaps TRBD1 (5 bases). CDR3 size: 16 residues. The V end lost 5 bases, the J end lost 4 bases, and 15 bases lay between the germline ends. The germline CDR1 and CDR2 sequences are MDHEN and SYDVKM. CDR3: CASSTRVSTGANVLTF. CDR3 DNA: TGTGCCAGCAGTACCAGGGTATCTACCGGGGCCAACGTCCTGACTTTC. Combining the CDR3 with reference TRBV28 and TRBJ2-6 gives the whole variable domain DVKVTQSSRYLVKRTGEKVFLECVQDMDHENMFWYRQDPGLGLRLIYFSYDVKMKEKGDIPEGYSVSREKKERFSLILESASTNQTSMYLCASSTRVSTGANVLTFGAGSRLTVL.

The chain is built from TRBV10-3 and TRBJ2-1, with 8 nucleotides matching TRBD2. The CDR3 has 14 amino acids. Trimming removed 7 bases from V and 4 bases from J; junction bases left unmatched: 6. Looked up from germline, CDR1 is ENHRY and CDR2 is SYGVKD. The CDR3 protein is CAIMSGSEYNEQFF. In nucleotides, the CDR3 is TGTGCCATCATGAGCGGGAGCGAGTACAATGAGCAGTTCTTC.

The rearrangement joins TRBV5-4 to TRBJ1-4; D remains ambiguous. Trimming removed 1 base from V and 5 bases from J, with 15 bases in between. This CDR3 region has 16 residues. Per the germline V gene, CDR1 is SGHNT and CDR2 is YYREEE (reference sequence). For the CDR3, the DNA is TGTGCCAGCAGCTTGCGGGTGGCCCAGACGAATGAAAAACTGTTTTTT. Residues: CASSLRVAQTNEKLFF.

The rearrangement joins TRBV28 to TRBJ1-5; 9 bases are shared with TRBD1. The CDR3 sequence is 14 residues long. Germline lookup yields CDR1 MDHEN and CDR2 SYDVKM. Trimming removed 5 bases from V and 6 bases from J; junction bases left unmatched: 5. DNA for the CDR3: TGTGCCAGCAGTCTCTACAGGGGGCCTCAGCCCCAGCATTTT. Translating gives CASSLYRGPQPQHF.

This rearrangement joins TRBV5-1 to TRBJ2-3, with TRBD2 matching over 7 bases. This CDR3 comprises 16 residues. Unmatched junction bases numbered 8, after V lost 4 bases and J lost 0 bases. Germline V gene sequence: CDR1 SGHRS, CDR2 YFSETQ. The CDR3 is CASSGGLQSSTDTQYF. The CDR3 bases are TGCGCCAGCAGCGGGGGACTACAATCTAGCACAGATACGCAGTATTTT.

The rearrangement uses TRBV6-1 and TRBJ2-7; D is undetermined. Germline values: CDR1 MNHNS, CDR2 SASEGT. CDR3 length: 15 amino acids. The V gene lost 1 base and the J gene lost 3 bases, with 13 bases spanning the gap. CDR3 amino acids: CASSEGRTIYYEQYF. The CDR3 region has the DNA TGTGCCAGCAGTGAAGGGAGAACGATATACTACGAGCAGTACTTC.

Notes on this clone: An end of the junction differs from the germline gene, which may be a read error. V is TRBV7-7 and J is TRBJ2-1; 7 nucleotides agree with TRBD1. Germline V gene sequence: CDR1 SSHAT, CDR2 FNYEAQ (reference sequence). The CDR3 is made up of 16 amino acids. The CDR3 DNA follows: TGTGCTAGCAGCTCGAACCGGGACAGATCTTACAATGAGCAGTTCTTC. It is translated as CASSSNRDRSYNEQFF.

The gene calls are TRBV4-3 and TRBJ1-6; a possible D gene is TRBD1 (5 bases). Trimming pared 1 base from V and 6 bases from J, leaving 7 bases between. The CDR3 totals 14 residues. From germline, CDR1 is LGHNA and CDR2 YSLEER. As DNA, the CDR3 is TGCGCCAGCAGCCAAGTTCAGGGTAATTCACCCCTCCACTTT. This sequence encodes CASSQVQGNSPLHF.

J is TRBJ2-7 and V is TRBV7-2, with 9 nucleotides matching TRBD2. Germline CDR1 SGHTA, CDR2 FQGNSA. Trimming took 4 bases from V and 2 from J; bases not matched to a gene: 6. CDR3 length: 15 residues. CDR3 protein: CASSSWASGAYEQYF. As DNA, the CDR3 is TGTGCCAGCAGCTCATGGGCTAGCGGGGCCTACGAGCAGTACTTC.

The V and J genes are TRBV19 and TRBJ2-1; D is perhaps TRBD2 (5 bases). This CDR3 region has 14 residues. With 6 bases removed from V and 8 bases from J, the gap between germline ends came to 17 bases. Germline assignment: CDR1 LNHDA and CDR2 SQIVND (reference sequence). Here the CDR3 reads CASRASQGHDEQFF. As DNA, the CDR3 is TGTGCCAGTAGGGCTAGCCAAGGGCATGATGAGCAGTTCTTC.

The CDR3 spells CATSNGLAASTDTQYF. As DNA, the CDR3 is TGTGCCACCAGCAACGGACTAGCGGCTAGCACAGATACGCAGTATTTT. The V call is TRBV15, the J call TRBJ2-3; 10 nucleotides align to TRBD2. J lost 0 bases, V lost 4 bases, and 4 bases had no gene match. The germline gives CDR1 LNHNV, CDR2 YYDKDF (reference sequence). This CDR3 contains 16 residues. The variable domain in full, completed from reference TRBV15 and TRBJ2-3, reads DAMVIQNPRYQVTQFGKPVTLSCSQTLNHNVMYWYQQKSSQAPKLLFHYYDKDFNNEADTPDNFQSRRPNTSFCFLDIRSPGLGDTAMYLCATSNGLAASTDTQYFGPGTRLTVL.

The CDR3 loop is CASCPGAGSSKNTEAFF. The CDR3 DNA reads as TGTGCCAGCTGCCCAGGGGCAGGTTCCTCAAAGAACACTGAAGCTTTCTTT. The J gene is TRBJ1-1, the V gene TRBV2; a possible D gene is TRBD1 (6 bases). Trimming took off 8 bases at V and 1 base at J, with 23 bases between the two ends. The germline CDR1 and CDR2 sequences are SNHLY and FYNNEI. This CDR3 has 17 residues.

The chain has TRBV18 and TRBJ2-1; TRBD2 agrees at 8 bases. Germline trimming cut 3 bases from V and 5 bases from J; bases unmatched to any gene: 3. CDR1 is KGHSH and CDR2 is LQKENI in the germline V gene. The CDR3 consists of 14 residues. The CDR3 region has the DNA TGTGCCAGCTCACCCACACTAGCGGACAATGAGCAGTTCTTC. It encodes CASSPTLADNEQFF.

The CDR3 spells CATSARQGGGYTF. Written as DNA, the CDR3 is TGTGCCACCAGTGCGAGACAGGGTGGAGGCTACACCTTC. This chain joins TRBV24-1 and TRBJ1-2; 7 bases align to TRBD1. Germline lookup yields CDR1 KGHDR and CDR2 SFDVKD. The CDR3 covers 13 residues. V shed 5 bases and J 8 bases; nucleotides not matched to a gene: 7.

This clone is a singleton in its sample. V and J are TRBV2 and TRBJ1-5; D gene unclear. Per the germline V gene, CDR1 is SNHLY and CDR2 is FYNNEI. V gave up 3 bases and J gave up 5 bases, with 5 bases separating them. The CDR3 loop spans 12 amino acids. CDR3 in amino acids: CASSEAHQPQHF. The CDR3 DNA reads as TGTGCCAGCAGTGAGGCCCATCAGCCCCAGCATTTT.

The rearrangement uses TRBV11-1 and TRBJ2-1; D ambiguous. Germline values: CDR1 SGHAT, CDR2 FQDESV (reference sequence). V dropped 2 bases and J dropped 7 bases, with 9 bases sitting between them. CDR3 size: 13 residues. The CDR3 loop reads CASSLTVGNEQFF. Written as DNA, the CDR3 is TGTGCCAGCAGCTTAACGGTCGGGAATGAGCAGTTCTTC.